The present T cell receptor beta chain was sequenced within a study of Ad26.COV2.S vaccination and SARS-CoV-2 variants (dated by TCRdb to about 2021). With regard to the full study: Vaccine-arm donors were drawn from COV1001, a multicentre, randomized, double-blind, placebo-controlled phase I-IIa trial of Ad26.COV2.S in healthy adults. Dosing of Ad26.COV2.S was intramuscular, at either 5x10^10 or 1x10^11 viral particles, delivered as one shot or as two shots spaced 56 days apart. Sequencing of the TCRbeta repertoire served to evaluate the specificity and breadth of SARS-CoV-2-reactive T cell receptors following Ad26.COV2.S vaccination. The TCR-sequenced set comprised around 30 samples: some 20 Ad26.COV2.S vaccine recipients, 5 placebo recipients and 8 SARS-CoV-2 convalescent individuals. Participants in the trial were split at random into five groups of five each, receiving low-dose or high-dose Ad26.COV2.S once or twice, or else placebo on both occasions. Throughout the experiments and outcome assessment, investigators stayed blinded to trial group allocation.

Explained via the paper, the treatment or condition label denotes: roughly 20 received Ad26.COV2.S at low or high dose, single or two shots; roughly 5 received placebo; per-sample allocation not given. Repertoires of vaccine and placebo recipients were sequenced from samples taken on day 63 after the first injection. Between 29 July and 7 August 2020, Cohort 1b enrolled around 24 adults aged 18-55 years at one site in Boston, USA. As a vaccine, Ad26.COV2.S was a replication-incompetent adenovirus type 26 vector that expressed a prefusion-stabilized SARS-CoV-2 spike protein derived from the original Wuhan strain. The immunoSEQ Assay was used to sequence TCRbeta CDR3 regions. After extraction, genomic DNA underwent amplification by bias-controlled multiplex PCR, followed by high-throughput sequencing. For the original study's pipeline: To quantify the absolute abundance of every unique TCRbeta CDR3 region, sequences were collapsed and filtered. T cell fraction was estimated by normalization of TCRbeta template counts to usable DNA, with usable DNA being measured through amplification of reference genes present in all nucleated cells. Repertoire TCRs were annotated as SARS-CoV-2-specific when V gene, CDR3 amino acid sequence and J gene were exactly matched to a known reactive TCR set. The reference SARS-CoV-2 TCR set came from MIRA and was filtered for enrichment in COVID-19-positive ImmuneCODE repertoires, removing public or cross-reactive TCRs. Using the MIRA antigens, annotated TCRs were further analysed by specific ORF or by position within an ORF. Depth was the summed frequency of annotated unique rearrangements, while breadth was defined as annotated unique rearrangements over total unique productive rearrangements. Group comparisons of TCR breadth used two-sided Wilcoxon rank-sum tests. TCRdb re-hosts the immuneACCESS table, in-frame sequences only. Its copies lack some clones; in the studies checked, an unresolved V gene accounts for under half of them, and the cause for the rest is not known. V and J calls and clone size are as listed in that table; D and trimming were resolved from the DNA. The sample contains 350,000 to 450,000 clones, about nine tenths of them found a single time. The top ten clones comprise around 3.7% of the sample.

Inclusive of the bounding cysteine and phenylalanine, the CDR3 is 12 residues long. CDR3 DNA is the only sequence kept; it has 36 bases, read in frame from the first base. The junction carries 8 bases between V and J, which are trimmed by 8 bases and 1 base respectively. As encoded in the germline V gene, CDR1 is MNHEY while CDR2 is SVGAGI. On the study overall, not on this receptor specifically: The authors noted that the TCR breadth and depth analyses may have underestimated total T cell responses. Vaccine and placebo recipients had similar non-spike TCR breadth, a finding consistent with the vaccine containing only spike. The study lacked the statistical power to compare responses across vaccine doses or regimens. Compared with placebo recipients, Ad26.COV2.S recipients showed higher spike-specific TCR breadth (P = 0.0014). Substantial breadth of spike-specific CD8+ and CD4+ T cell responses was reported after vaccination.

Comment on this clone: Its antigen has not been determined. Base qualities are not provided; no much larger clone lies one nucleotide away.

This sample comprised peripheral blood, obtained in a trial of Ad26.COV2.S vaccine versus placebo. The rearrangement joined TRBV6-5 to TRBJ1-1, with the D gene call left open. The TCR originated in a person between 18 and 59 years old who received the Ad26.COV2.S COVID-19 vaccine or a placebo. The sequenced DNA is TGTGCCAGCGCCCAGTCGAACACTGAAGCTTTCTTT. Translated, this gives CASAQSNTEAFF.